This T cell receptor (beta chain) is from a study of blood T cell repertoires in COVID-19. About the study: Italy, Spain and the United States were the sources of the convalescent and acute COVID-19 samples.

Measured with immunoSEQ multiplex PCR; TCRdb has only the in-frame clones, and not every one. The sample shows 130,000 or so clones, approximately 86% of them seen only once. Germline CDR1 GTSNPN, CDR2 SVGIG (reference sequence). V dropped 0 bases and J dropped 4 bases, with 15 bases sitting between them. The CDR3 sequence is 15 residues long. What was sequenced was peripheral blood. The receptor was derived from a woman aged 55-69 years with acute or convalescent COVID-19. This rearrangement joins TRBV30 to TRBJ1-2; D ambiguous. This CDR3 reads CAWSVHSGTFYGYTF. CDR3 nucleotides: TGTGCCTGGAGTGTACACAGCGGCACCTTCTATGGCTACACCTTC.